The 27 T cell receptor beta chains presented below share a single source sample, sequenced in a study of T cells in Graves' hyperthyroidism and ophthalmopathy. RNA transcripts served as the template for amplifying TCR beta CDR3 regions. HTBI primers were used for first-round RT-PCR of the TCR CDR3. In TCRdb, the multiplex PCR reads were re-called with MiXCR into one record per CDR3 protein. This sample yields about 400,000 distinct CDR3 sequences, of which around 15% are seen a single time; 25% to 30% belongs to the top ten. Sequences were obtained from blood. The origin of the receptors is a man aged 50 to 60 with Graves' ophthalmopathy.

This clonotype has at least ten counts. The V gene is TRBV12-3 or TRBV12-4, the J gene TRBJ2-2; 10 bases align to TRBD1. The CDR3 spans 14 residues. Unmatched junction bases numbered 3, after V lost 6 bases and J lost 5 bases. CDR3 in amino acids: CASRSDRGTGELFF. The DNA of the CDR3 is TGTGCCAGCAGATCGGACAGGGGGACCGGGGAGCTGTTTTTT.

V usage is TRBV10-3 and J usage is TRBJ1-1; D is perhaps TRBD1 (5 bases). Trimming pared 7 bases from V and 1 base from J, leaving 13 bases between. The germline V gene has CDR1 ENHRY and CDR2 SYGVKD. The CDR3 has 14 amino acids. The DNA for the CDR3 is TGTGCCATCAAAATTCAGGGAGGGAACACTGAAGCTTTCTTT. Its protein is CAIKIQGGNTEAFF.

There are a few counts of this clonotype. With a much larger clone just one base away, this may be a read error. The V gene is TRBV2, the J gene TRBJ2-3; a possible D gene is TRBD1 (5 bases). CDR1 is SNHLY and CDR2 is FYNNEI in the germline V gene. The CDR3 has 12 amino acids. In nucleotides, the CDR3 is TGTGCCAGCAGTGAGATGACAGATGCGCAGTATTTT. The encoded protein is CASSEMTDAQYF.

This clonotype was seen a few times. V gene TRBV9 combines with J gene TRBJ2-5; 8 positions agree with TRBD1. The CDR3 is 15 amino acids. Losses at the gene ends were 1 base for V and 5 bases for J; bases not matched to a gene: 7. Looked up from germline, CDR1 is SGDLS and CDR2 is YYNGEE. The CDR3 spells CASSVSGGNVETQYF. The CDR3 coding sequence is TGTGCCAGCAGCGTATCAGGGGGCAACGTGGAGACCCAGTACTTC.

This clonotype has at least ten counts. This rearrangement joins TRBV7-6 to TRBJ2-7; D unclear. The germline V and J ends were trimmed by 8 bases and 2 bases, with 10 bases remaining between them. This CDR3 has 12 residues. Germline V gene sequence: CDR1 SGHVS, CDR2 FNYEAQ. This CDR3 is CASGLTTYEQYF. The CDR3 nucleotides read TGTGCCAGCGGCCTGACGACCTACGAGCAGTACTTC.

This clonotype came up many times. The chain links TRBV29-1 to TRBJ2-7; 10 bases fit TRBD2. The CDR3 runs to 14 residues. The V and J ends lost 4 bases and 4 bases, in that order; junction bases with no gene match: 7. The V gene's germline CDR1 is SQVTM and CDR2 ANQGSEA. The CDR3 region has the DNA TGCAGCGTTGTGCTCCCTAGCGGGAGTTACGAGCAGTACTTC. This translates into CSVVLPSGSYEQYF.

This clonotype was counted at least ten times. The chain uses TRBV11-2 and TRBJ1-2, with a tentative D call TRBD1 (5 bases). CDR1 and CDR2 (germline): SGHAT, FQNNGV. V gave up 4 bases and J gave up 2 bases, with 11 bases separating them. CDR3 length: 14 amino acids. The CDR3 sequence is CASSSGRGNYGYTF. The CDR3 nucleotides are TGTGCCAGCAGCTCCGGGAGGGGAAACTATGGCTACACCTTC.

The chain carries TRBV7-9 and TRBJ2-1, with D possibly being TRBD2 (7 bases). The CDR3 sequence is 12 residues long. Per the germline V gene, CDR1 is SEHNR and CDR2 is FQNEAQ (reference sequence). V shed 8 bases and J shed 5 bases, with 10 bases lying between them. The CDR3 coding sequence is TGTGCCAGCGGGAGGGGGAACAATGAGCAGTTCTTC. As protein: CASGRGNNEQFF.

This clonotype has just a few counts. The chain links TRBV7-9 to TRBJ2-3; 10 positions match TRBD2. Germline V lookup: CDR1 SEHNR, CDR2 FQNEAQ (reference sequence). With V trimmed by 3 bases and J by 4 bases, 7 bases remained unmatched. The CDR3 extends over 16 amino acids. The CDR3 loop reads CASSFLAGVSADTQYF. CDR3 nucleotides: TGTGCCAGCAGCTTTCTAGCGGGAGTATCGGCAGATACGCAGTATTTT.

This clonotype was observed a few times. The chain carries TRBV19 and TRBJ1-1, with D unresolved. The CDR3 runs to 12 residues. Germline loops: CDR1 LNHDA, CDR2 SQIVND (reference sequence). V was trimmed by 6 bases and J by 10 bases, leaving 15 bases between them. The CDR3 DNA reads TGTGCCAGTAGCCAAGAATCCTTCGTAGCTTTCTTT. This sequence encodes CASSQESFVAFF.

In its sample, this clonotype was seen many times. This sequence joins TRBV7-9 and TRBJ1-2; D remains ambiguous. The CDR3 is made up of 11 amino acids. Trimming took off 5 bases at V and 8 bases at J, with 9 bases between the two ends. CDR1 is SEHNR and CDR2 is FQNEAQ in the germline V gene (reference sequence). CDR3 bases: TGTGCCAGCAGCAACAGCCTCGGCTACACCTTC. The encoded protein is CASSNSLGYTF.

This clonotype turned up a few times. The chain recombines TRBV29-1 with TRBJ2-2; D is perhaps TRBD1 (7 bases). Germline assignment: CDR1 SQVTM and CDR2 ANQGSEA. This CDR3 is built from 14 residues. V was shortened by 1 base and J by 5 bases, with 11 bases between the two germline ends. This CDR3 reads CSVEVRGRTGELFF. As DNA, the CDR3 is TGCAGCGTTGAAGTCAGGGGGAGGACCGGGGAGCTGTTTTTT.

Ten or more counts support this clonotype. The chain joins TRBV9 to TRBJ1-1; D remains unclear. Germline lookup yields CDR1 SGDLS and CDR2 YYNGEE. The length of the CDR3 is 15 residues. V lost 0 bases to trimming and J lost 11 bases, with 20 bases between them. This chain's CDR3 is CASSVVQDPGLGAFF. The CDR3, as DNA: TGTGCCAGCAGCGTAGTTCAGGATCCAGGTCTTGGGGCTTTCTTT.

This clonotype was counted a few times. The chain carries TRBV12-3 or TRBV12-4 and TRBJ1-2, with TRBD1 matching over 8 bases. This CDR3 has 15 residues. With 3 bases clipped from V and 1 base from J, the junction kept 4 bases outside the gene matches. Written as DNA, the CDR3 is TGTGCCAGCAGTTTTGACAGGGGCGGTAACTATGGCTACACCTTC. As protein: CASSFDRGGNYGYTF.

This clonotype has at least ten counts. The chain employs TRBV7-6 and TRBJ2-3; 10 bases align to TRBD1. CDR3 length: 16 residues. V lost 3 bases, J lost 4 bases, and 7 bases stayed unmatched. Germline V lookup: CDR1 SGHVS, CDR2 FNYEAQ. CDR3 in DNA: TGTGCCAGCAGCTTTGACGGGACAGGGGTACCAGATACGCAGTATTTT. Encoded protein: CASSFDGTGVPDTQYF. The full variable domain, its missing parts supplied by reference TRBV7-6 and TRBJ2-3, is GAGVSQSPRYKVTKRGQDVALRCDPISGHVSLYWYRQALGQGPEFLTYFNYEAQQDKSGLPNDRFSAERPEGSISTLTIQRTEQRDSAMYRCASSFDGTGVPDTQYFGPGTRLTVL.

In nucleotides, the CDR3 is TGCAGTGCTGCACTTGAGGCTGACGGGGAGCTGTTTTTT. Amino acids: CSAALEADGELFF. The J gene is TRBJ2-2, the V gene TRBV20-1; no definite D call. The V end was cut by 5 bases, the J end by 7 bases, with 14 bases between. This CDR3 contains 13 residues. Germline V gene lookup returns CDR1 DFQATT and CDR2 SNEGSKA (reference sequence).

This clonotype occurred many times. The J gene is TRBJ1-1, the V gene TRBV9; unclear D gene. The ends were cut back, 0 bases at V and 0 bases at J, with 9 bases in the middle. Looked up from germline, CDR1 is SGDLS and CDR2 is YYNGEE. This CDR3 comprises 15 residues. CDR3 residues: CASSVESVVNTEAFF. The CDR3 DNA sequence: TGTGCCAGCAGCGTAGAATCGGTGGTGAACACTGAAGCTTTCTTT.

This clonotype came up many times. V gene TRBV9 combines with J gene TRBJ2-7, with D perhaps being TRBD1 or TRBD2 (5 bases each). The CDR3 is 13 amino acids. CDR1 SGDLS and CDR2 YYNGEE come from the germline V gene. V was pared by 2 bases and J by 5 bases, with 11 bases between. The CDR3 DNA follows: TGTGCCAGCAGCGTCCGGGACCGGGACGAGCAGTACTTC. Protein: CASSVRDRDEQYF.

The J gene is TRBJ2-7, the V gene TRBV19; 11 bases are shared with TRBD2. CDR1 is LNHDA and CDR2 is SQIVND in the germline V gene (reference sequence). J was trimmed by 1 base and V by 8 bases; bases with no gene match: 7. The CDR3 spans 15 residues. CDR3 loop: CASGDLAGGSYEQYF. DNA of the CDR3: TGTGCCAGTGGAGATCTAGCGGGAGGTTCCTACGAGCAGTACTTC.

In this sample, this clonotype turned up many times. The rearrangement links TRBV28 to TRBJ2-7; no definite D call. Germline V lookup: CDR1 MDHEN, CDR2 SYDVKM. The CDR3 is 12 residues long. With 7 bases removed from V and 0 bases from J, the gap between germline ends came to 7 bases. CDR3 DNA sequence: TGTGCCAGCAATGGGAACTCCTACGAGCAGTACTTC. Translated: CASNGNSYEQYF.

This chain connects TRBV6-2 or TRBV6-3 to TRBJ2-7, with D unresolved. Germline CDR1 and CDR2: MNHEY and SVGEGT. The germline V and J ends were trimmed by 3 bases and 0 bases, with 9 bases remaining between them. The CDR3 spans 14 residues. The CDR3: CASSYIGSSYEQYF. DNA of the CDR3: TGTGCCAGCAGTTATATCGGCAGCTCCTACGAGCAGTACTTC.

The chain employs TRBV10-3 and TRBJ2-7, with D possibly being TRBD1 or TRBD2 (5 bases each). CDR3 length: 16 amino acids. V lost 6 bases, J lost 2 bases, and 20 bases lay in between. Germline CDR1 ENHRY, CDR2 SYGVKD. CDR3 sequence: CAISDPKSEGPYEQYF. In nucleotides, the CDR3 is TGTGCCATCAGCGACCCTAAATCCGAGGGGCCCTACGAGCAGTACTTC.

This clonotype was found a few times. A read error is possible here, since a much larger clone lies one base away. Here the CDR3 DNA reads TGTGCCACCAGCAGCCTAGGACAGGGGGGATATGGCTACACCTTC. It encodes CATSSLGQGGYGYTF. The V gene is TRBV15, the J gene TRBJ1-2; 10 bases match TRBD1. Germline loops: CDR1 LNHNV, CDR2 YYDKDF (reference sequence). Losses at the gene ends were 3 bases for V and 5 bases for J; bases not matched to a gene: 6. This CDR3 spans 15 amino acids. The full variable domain, with the rest looked up from reference TRBV15 and TRBJ1-2, is DAMVIQNPRYQVTQFGKPVTLSCSQTLNHNVMYWYQQKSSQAPKLLFHYYDKDFNNEADTPDNFQSRRPNTSFCFLDIRSPGLGDTAMYLCATSSLGQGGYGYTFGSGTRLTVV.

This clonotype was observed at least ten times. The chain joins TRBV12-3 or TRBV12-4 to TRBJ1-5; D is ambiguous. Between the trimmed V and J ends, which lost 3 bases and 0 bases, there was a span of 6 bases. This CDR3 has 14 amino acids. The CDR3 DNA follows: TGTGCCAGCAGTTTTGGGATTAGCAATCAGCCCCAGCATTTT. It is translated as CASSFGISNQPQHF.

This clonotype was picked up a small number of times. The CDR3 region is CASSPIPKISGVNTEAFF. The CDR3 bases are TGTGCCAGCTCACCAATCCCGAAGATTTCGGGGGTGAACACTGAAGCTTTCTTT. The chain combines TRBV18 with TRBJ1-1, with D tentatively TRBD1 (5 bases). Germline V gene lookup returns CDR1 KGHSH and CDR2 LQKENI. V shed 2 bases and J shed 0 bases, with 19 bases lying between them. The CDR3 has 18 residues.

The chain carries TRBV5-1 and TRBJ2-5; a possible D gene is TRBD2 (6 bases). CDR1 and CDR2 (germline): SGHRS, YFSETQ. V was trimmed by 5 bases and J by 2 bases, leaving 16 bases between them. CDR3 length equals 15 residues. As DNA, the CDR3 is TGCGCCAGCAGGGAGCAGGGACTTTCTCAAGAGACCCAGTACTTC. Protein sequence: CASREQGLSQETQYF.

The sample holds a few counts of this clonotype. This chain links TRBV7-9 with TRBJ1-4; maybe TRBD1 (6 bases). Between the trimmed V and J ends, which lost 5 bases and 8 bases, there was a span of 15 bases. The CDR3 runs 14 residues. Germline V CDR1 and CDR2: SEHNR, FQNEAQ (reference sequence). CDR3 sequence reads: CASSLGGGREKLFF. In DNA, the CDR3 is TGTGCCAGCAGCCTCGGGGGGGGGCGAGAAAAACTGTTTTTT. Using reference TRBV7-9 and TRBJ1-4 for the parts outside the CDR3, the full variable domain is DTGVSQNPRHKITKRGQNVTFRCDPISEHNRLYWYRQTLGQGPEFLTYFQNEAQLEKSRLLSDRFSAERPKGSFSTLEIQRTEQGDSAMYLCASSLGGGREKLFFGSGTQLSVL.